These 21 T cell receptor beta chains originate from one sample sequenced in a study of cytomegalovirus exposure and HLA in healthy donors. With 60 Vbeta and 13 Jbeta primers, the PCR was carried out. Generated by immunoSEQ multiplex PCR, the TCRdb table keeps only in-frame clones and is missing some. The table records 100,000 to 150,000 clones, 80% to 85% of them present only once. The specimen was PBMCs. The receptor set was obtained from a boy aged 5-17 years in good health and CMV-seronegative.

V is TRBV7-8 and J is TRBJ2-5; D gene uncertain. Germline CDR1 SGHVS, CDR2 FQNEAQ. Trimming stripped 3 bases from V and 0 bases from J, with 8 bases between. The CDR3 is 14 amino acids. This CDR3 reads CASSFGEDQETQYF. The CDR3 DNA reads as TGTGCCAGCAGCTTCGGTGAGGACCAAGAGACCCAGTACTTC.

Notes on this clone: The same CDR3 also results from other DNA sequences found in this sample. The rearrangement uses TRBV6-5 and TRBJ2-7, with 7 bases identical to TRBD1. This CDR3 has 13 amino acids. V shed 4 bases and J 2 bases; nucleotides not matched to a gene: 2. CDR1 is MNHEY, CDR2 SVGAGI, per germline. The CDR3 sequence is CASSFGTAYEQYF. The DNA for the CDR3 is TGTGCCAGCAGTTTCGGGACAGCCTACGAGCAGTACTTC.

The chain is built from TRBV19 and TRBJ1-2; TRBD1 agrees at 7 bases. CDR3 length equals 15 residues. From germline, CDR1 is LNHDA and CDR2 SQIVND (reference sequence). Unmatched junction bases numbered 19, after V lost 10 bases and J lost 8 bases. As DNA, the CDR3 is TGTGCCATAAGTACAACAGGGGCTGTTTTAGGGGGCTACACCTTC. Residues: CAISTTGAVLGGYTF.

The rearrangement joins TRBV9 to TRBJ2-5; TRBD1 matches at 11 bases. Germline V gives CDR1 SGDLS, CDR2 YYNGEE. This CDR3 region has 16 residues. After removal of 4 bases from V and 4 bases from J, the junction contained 9 bases not matched to a gene. The chain's CDR3 is CASSPPGQGEGETQYF. Written as DNA, the CDR3 is TGTGCCAGCAGCCCACCGGGACAGGGGGAGGGAGAGACCCAGTACTTC.

The gene calls are TRBV9 and TRBJ1-4, with no clear D. V gave up 3 bases and J gave up 7 bases, with 16 bases separating them. This CDR3 is built from 15 residues. Germline assignment: CDR1 SGDLS and CDR2 YYNGEE. CDR3: CASSGSDEGGEKLFF. CDR3 coding DNA: TGTGCCAGCAGCGGATCGGATGAGGGTGGTGAAAAACTGTTTTTT.

The V and J genes are TRBV6-1 and TRBJ2-7, with a tentative D call TRBD2 (6 bases). CDR1 is MNHNS, CDR2 SASEGT, per germline. The CDR3 contains 17 residues. The V and J ends lost 2 bases and 0 bases respectively, with 17 bases between them. The CDR3 nucleotides read TGTGCCAGCAGTGAATTGGGGGGACCGGAAGACTCCTACGAGCAGTACTTC. Its protein product is CASSELGGPEDSYEQYF.

This chain connects TRBV7-9 to TRBJ2-5; 9 bases are a match to TRBD1. The assigned J gene may be wrong: the sequence end matches TRBJ2-7 better. This CDR3 has 14 residues. Germline V lookup: CDR1 SEHNR, CDR2 FQNEAQ (reference sequence). CDR3 sequence: CASREQGARDEQYF. CDR3 bases: TGTGCCAGCAGGGAACAGGGGGCCAGGGACGAGCAGTACTTC.

This clone was picked up a small number of times. Other nucleotide sequences from this sample produce the same CDR3. The V gene is TRBV30, the J gene TRBJ2-1; a possible D gene is TRBD1 (7 bases). The CDR3 runs to 11 residues. Germline CDR1 reads GTSNPN; CDR2 reads SVGIG (reference sequence). The chain's CDR3 is CAAGGYNEQFF. Written as DNA, the CDR3 is TGTGCGGCAGGGGGGTACAATGAGCAGTTCTTC.

V gene TRBV2 combines with J gene TRBJ1-4; TRBD1 aligns across 12 bases. V lost 5 bases and J lost 5; bases outside the gene matches: 3. The CDR3 spans 15 residues. The germline V gene has CDR1 SNHLY and CDR2 FYNNEI. The CDR3 DNA reads as TGTGCCAGCAGTCGGGACAGGGGGCAAAATGAAAAACTGTTTTTT. Its protein product is CASSRDRGQNEKLFF.

The chain is built from TRBV18 and TRBJ2-7, with D maybe TRBD2 (5 bases). V lost 6 bases and J 2 bases, leaving 11 bases between the germline ends. Germline V gene lookup returns CDR1 KGHSH and CDR2 LQKENI. The CDR3 consists of 13 residues. Here the CDR3 DNA reads TGTGCCAGCTCCGACGGGGTAACCTACGAGCAGTACTTC. This sequence encodes CASSDGVTYEQYF.

The chain recombines TRBV6-1 with TRBJ1-5; a weak D match, TRBD1 (6 bases). Germline values: CDR1 MNHNS, CDR2 SASEGT. The ends were cut back, 5 bases at V and 7 bases at J, with 18 bases in the middle. The CDR3 length is 15 residues. CDR3 amino acids: CASSHRTEVGQPQHF. In DNA form, the CDR3 reads TGTGCCAGCAGTCACCGGACAGAGGTTGGCCAGCCCCAGCATTTT.

This clone was observed once. The chain joins TRBV6-6 to TRBJ1-1, with 8 bases aligning to TRBD1. The germline gives CDR1 MNHNY, CDR2 SVGAGI (reference sequence). J lost 4 bases, V lost 4 bases, and 5 bases had no gene match. This CDR3 is built from 14 residues. CDR3 in amino acids: CASSFLQGGTEAFF. CDR3 DNA sequence: TGTGCCAGCAGTTTCCTACAGGGGGGCACTGAAGCTTTCTTT.

This chain links TRBV4-2 with TRBJ2-1, with 7 bases that match TRBD1. J lost 10 bases, V lost 0 bases, and 9 bases had no gene match. This CDR3 region has 15 residues. The germline CDR1 and CDR2 sequences are LGHNA and YNFKEQ. The CDR3 DNA is TGTGCCAGCAGCCAAGATTCAGGGGGAGCCAGGGAGCAGTTCTTC. It codes for CASSQDSGGAREQFF.

V usage is TRBV5-1 and J usage is TRBJ1-4, with D unresolved. From germline, CDR1 is SGHRS and CDR2 YFSETQ. Trimming took off 4 bases at V and 0 bases at J, with 7 bases between the two ends. The CDR3 has 14 amino acids. The CDR3 DNA follows: TGCGCCAGCAGCCCTTCTGCAACTAATGAAAAACTGTTTTTT. This encodes CASSPSATNEKLFF. The whole variable domain, filled in from reference TRBV5-1 and TRBJ1-4, reads KAGVTQTPRYLIKTRGQQVTLSCSPISGHRSVSWYQQTPGQGLQFLFEYFSETQRNKGNFPGRFSGRQFSNSRSEMNVSTLELGDSALYLCASSPSATNEKLFFGSGTQLSVL.

This chain uses TRBV5-6 with TRBJ1-2; 12 positions match TRBD1. With V trimmed by 2 bases and J by 5 bases, 7 bases remained unmatched. The germline V gene encodes CDR1 SGHDT and CDR2 YYEEEE. The CDR3 is 16 amino acids. CDR3 DNA: TGTGCCAGCAGCTTTTCTCCGGGACAGGGGGCGTATGGCTACACCTTC. Amino acid sequence: CASSFSPGQGAYGYTF.

V usage is TRBV7-2 and J usage is TRBJ2-1, with 9 bases matching TRBD2. Germline V lookup: CDR1 SGHTA, CDR2 FQGNSA. The CDR3 is 15 amino acids. V shed 1 base and J 7 bases; nucleotides not matched to a gene: 5. The CDR3 DNA reads TGTGCCAGCAGCTTAGATAGCGGGAGATCTAATGAGCAGTTCTTC. It specifies CASSLDSGRSNEQFF.

V and J are TRBV11-2 and TRBJ1-1; 9 positions match TRBD1. Looked up from germline, CDR1 is SGHAT and CDR2 is FQNNGV. The CDR3 consists of 14 residues. J lost 4 bases, V lost 5 bases, and 5 bases had no gene match. CDR3 DNA sequence: TGTGCCAGCAGCCTCGGGACAGGGAGCACTGAAGCTTTCTTT. Protein product: CASSLGTGSTEAFF.

The chain joins TRBV2 to TRBJ2-4, with a tentative D call TRBD2 (6 bases). Per germline, CDR1 SNHLY and CDR2 FYNNEI. Deletions cut 5 bases from V and 3 bases from J, with 14 bases between. The CDR3 covers 15 residues. The CDR3, as DNA: TGTGCCAGCAGTCCGACCCAGGGAGGCAAAAACATTCAGTACTTC. It is translated as CASSPTQGGKNIQYF.

The rearrangement links TRBV5-4 to TRBJ2-2; 7 bases match TRBD1. J lost 6 bases, V lost 4 bases, and 6 bases had no gene match. The CDR3 is 14 residues long. Per the germline V gene, CDR1 is SGHNT and CDR2 is YYREEE (reference sequence). In DNA form, the CDR3 reads TGTGCCAGCAGCGAGGGACAGCGACCCGGGGAGCTGTTTTTT. Encoded protein: CASSEGQRPGELFF. The variable domain in full, with the rest retrieved from reference TRBV5-4 and TRBJ2-2, is ETGVTQSPTHLIKTRGQQVTLRCSSQSGHNTVSWYQQALGQGPQFIFQYYREEENGRGNFPPRFSGLQFPNYSSELNVNALELDDSALYLCASSEGQRPGELFFGEGSRLTVL.

CDR3 loop: CASRPGGEGQPQHF. CDR3 in DNA: TGTGCCAGTAGGCCAGGGGGCGAGGGTCAGCCCCAGCATTTT. J is TRBJ1-5 and V is TRBV19; 8 positions match TRBD1. From germline, CDR1 is LNHDA and CDR2 SQIVND (reference sequence). J lost 6 bases, V lost 6 bases, and 7 bases had no gene match. The CDR3 runs 14 residues.

The chain couples TRBV30 to TRBJ1-5; perhaps TRBD1 as D (5 bases). V lost 7 bases and J lost 4, with 14 bases in between. Germline V gives CDR1 GTSNPN, CDR2 SVGIG (reference sequence). The CDR3 sequence is 13 residues long. CDR3 nucleotides: TGTGCCTACCAAGACAGCCATAATCAGCCCCAGCATTTT. Amino acids: CAYQDSHNQPQHF.